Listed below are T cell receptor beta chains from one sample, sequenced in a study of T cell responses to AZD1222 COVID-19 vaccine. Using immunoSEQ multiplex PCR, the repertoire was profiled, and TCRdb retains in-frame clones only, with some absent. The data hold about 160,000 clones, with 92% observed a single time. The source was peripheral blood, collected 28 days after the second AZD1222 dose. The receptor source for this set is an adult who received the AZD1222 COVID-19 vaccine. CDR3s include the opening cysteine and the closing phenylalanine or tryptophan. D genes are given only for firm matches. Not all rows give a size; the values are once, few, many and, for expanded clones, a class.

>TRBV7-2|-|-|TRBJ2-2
TGTGCCAGCAGTCCCAGGGTGGCCGGGGAGCTGTTTTTT
CASSPRVAGELFF
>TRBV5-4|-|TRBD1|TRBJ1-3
TGTGCCAGCACCATGGACAGGGGGCTCGGAAACACCATATATTTT
CASTMDRGLGNTIYF
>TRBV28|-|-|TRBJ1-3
TGTGCCAGCAGATTCAGAAACACCATATATTTT
CASRFRNTIYF
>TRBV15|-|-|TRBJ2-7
TGTGCCACCAGCAGAGATATGGGGAGTTACGAGCAGTACTTC
CATSRDMGSYEQYF
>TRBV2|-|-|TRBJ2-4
TGTGCCAGCAGTATGGGCGTTGGCATTCAGTACTTC
CASSMGVGIQYF
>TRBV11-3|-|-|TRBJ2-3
TGTGCCAGCAGCTTAGACCCCGGATATGAGCAGTATTTT
CASSLDPGYEQYF
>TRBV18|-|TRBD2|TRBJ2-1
TGTGCCAGCTCACCGATCGCTACGGCTAGCGGAACCTACAATGAGCAGTTCTTC
CASSPIATASGTYNEQFF
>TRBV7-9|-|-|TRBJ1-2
TGTGCCAGCAGCTTAGATGCCAACTATGGCTACACCTTC
CASSLDANYGYTF
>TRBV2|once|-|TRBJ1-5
TGTGCCAGCAGTCCCACCAATCCGGGACCTTGGGGTAGCAATCAGCCCCAGCATTTT
CASSPTNPGPWGSNQPQHF
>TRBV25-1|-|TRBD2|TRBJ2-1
TGTGCCAGCAGTGACACAGGACTAGCGGGGGATGAGCAGTTCTTC
CASSDTGLAGDEQFF
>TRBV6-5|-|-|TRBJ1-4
TGTGCCAGCAGTTACTCGGCGGCCACGGGAAGCGAAAAACTGTTTTTT
CASSYSAATGSEKLFF
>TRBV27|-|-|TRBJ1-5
TGTGCCAGCAGAAAATTCCAGGCGGGGGGCGGTAATCAGCCCCAGCATTTT
CASRKFQAGGGNQPQHF
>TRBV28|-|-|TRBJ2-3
TGTGCCAGCACCTCGGGGTCCAGCACAGATACGCAGTATTTT
CASTSGSSTDTQYF
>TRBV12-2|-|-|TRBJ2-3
TGTGCAAGTCGCTTAACTCCACTAGCGGGAATTCCAGATACGCAGTATTTT
CASRLTPLAGIPDTQYF
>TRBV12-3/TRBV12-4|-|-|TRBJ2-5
TGTGCCAGCAGTTGGCAAGAGACCCAGTACTTC
CASSWQETQYF
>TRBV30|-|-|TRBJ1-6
TGTGCCTGGAATCAAGTCGGGGATTCACCCCTCCACTTT
CAWNQVGDSPLHF
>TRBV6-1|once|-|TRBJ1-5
TGTGCCAGCAGTGAAATTTGGACCGCGAGCAATCAGCCCCAGCATTTT
CASSEIWTASNQPQHF
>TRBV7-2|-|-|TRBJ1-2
TGTGCCAGCAGCTCCTCCGGGACCCTTAACTATGGCTACACCTTC
CASSSSGTLNYGYTF
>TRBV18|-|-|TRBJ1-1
TGTGCCAGCCGGCGGGAGGTCAACACTGAAGCTTTCTTT
CASRREVNTEAFF
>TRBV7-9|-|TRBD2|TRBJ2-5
TGTGCCAGCAGCTTCGGGCTAGCGGGAGGGCCGGGTCAAGAGACCCAGTACTTC
CASSFGLAGGPGQETQYF
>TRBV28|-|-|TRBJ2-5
TGTGCCAGCAGTCCCCCGGGGCAGGGGATAGAGACCCAGTACTTC
CASSPPGQGIETQYF
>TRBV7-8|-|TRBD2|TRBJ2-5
TGTGCCAGCAGCTTAGGGCGTGTTAGCGGGACCAGTACAGAGACCCAGTACTTC
CASSLGRVSGTSTETQYF
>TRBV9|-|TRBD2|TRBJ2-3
TGTGCCAGCAGCCCTCTGGGGACTAGCGGGTCAGATACGCAGTATTTT
CASSPLGTSGSDTQYF
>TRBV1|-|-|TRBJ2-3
TGCACCAGCAGCCCAGGCGGGGCCCTCGGGAAGGACCCTAGCACAGATACGCAGTATTTT
CTSSPGGALGKDPSTDTQYF
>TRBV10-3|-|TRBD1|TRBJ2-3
TGTGCCATCAGTGAACCGGGACAGGGCGTATCAGATACGCAGTATTTT
CAISEPGQGVSDTQYF
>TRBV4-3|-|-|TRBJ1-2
TGCGCCAGCAGCCAAGATAGGGGGGGGCCGCGCGGCTACACCTTC
CASSQDRGGPRGYTF
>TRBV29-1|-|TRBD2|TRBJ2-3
TGCAGCGTTCTCATGCCGGGACTAGCGGGAGGGACAGATACGCAGTATTTT
CSVLMPGLAGGTDTQYF
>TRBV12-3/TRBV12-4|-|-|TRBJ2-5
TGTGCCAGCAGACCCCGCGTGGAAGAGACCCAGTACTTC
CASRPRVEETQYF
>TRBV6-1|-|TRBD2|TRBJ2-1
TGTGCCAGCAGTGAAGCGCGGACTAGCGGGAGTTACAATGAGCAGTTCTTC
CASSEARTSGSYNEQFF
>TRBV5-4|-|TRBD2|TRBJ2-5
TGTGCCAGCAGCTTGGGAGCGGGGGATTTAGAGACCCAGTACTTC
CASSLGAGDLETQYF
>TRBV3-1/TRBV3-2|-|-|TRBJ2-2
TGTGCCAGCAGCCTACGGACGGTGAGGGCCGGGGAGCTGTTTTTT
CASSLRTVRAGELFF
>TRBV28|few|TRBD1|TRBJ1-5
TGTGCCAGCAGTTCCGGACAGGGAGGTCAGCCCCAGCATTTT
CASSSGQGGQPQHF
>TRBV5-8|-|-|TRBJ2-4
TGTGCCAGCAGCTTGGCCGGGGGTGGGAACGCCAAAAACATTCAGTACTTC
CASSLAGGGNAKNIQYF
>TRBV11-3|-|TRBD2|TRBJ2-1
TGTGCCAGCAGCTCTACAAAGCGGGAAAGGTGGGATGAGCAGTTCTTC
CASSSTKRERWDEQFF
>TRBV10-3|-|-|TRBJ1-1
TGTGCCATCAGGAGGGACGGCAACACTGAAGCTTTCTTT
CAIRRDGNTEAFF
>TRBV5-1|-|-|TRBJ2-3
TGCGCCAGCAGCTTAGTCTCTAGCACAGATACGCAGTATTTT
CASSLVSSTDTQYF
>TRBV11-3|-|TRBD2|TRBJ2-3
TGTGCCAGCAGCCCTCCGAGGACTAGCGGGAGCGGGGGTGATACGCAGTATTTT
CASSPPRTSGSGGDTQYF
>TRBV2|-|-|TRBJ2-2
TGTGCCAGCAGTTATACAGGGTTTCCAAACACCGGGGAGCTGTTTTTT
CASSYTGFPNTGELFF
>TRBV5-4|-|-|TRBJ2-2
TGTGCCAGCAGCCTCGGGGGCTTCAGCACCGGGGAGCTGTTTTTT
CASSLGGFSTGELFF
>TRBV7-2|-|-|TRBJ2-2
TGTGCCAGCAGTCGTAACAGGGCCGGGGAGCTGTTTTTT
CASSRNRAGELFF
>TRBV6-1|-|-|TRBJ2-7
TGTGCCAGCAGTGACAATCCTGGGCTCGCTTACGAGCAGTACTTC
CASSDNPGLAYEQYF
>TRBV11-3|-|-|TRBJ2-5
TGTGCCAGCAGTCAACAGGCCAACCGTTACCAAGAGACCCAGTACTTC
CASSQQANRYQETQYF
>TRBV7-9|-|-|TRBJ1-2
TGTGCCAGCAGCCCCCGGGATGCTAACTATGGCTACACCTTC
CASSPRDANYGYTF
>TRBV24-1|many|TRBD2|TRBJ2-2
TGTGCCACCAGTGATCTTGGGACTAGCGGGCCGAACACCGGGGAGCTGTTTTTT
CATSDLGTSGPNTGELFF
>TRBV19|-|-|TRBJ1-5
TGTGCCAGTAGTTCAGCACGGCATCAGCCCCAGCATTTT
CASSSARHQPQHF
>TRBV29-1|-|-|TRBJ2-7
TGCAGCGTTCGAGGGAGCCGCGAGCAGTACTTC
CSVRGSREQYF
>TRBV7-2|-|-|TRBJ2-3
TGTGCCAGCAGCTTAGTCGGCCCCCCTGGGGATACGCAGTATTTT
CASSLVGPPGDTQYF